The next 15 T cell receptor beta chains were all read from a single sample in a study of blood T cell repertoires in COVID-19. The table came from immunoSEQ multiplex PCR; TCRdb's copy has only in-frame clones and leaves some out. This sample carries some 290,000 clones, under 90% of them seen once, and the ten largest clones take 2.5% to 3.5%. The sequencing sample was made of peripheral blood. The receptors originated from a woman aged 25 to 39 with COVID-19, enrolled during active disease.

Here the CDR3 reads CASSSGTGFYEQYF. The CDR3 DNA is TGCGCCAGCAGTTCCGGGACAGGGTTCTACGAGCAGTACTTC. The rearrangement joins TRBV5-1 to TRBJ2-7; TRBD1 matches 9 bases. Per the germline V gene, CDR1 is SGHRS and CDR2 is YFSETQ. The V segment lost 5 bases and the J segment 3 bases; nucleotides outside the gene matches: 6. The CDR3 totals 14 residues. Full variable domain (missing parts from reference TRBV5-1 and TRBJ2-7): KAGVTQTPRYLIKTRGQQVTLSCSPISGHRSVSWYQQTPGQGLQFLFEYFSETQRNKGNFPGRFSGRQFSNSRSEMNVSTLELGDSALYLCASSSGTGFYEQYFGPGTRLTVT.

The chain joins TRBV3-1 (or the pseudogene TRBV3-2) to TRBJ2-5; 7 positions match TRBD1. V lost 3 bases to trimming and J lost 1 base; unmatched junction nucleotides: 2. The CDR3 contains 14 residues. Per germline, CDR1 LGHDT and CDR2 YNNKEL (reference sequence). The CDR3 DNA sequence: TGTGCCAGCAGCCAGGGGACAGTCCAAGAGACCCAGTACTTC. Translation: CASSQGTVQETQYF.

This chain connects TRBV19 to TRBJ1-1; D is possibly TRBD1 (5 bases). There are 14 residues in the CDR3. Germline CDR1 is LNHDA and CDR2 is SQIVND (reference sequence). The V end lost 1 base, the J end lost 4 bases, and 10 bases lay between the germline ends. CDR3 DNA: TGTGCCAGTAGTATAGGACAGCCGGGCACTGAAGCTTTCTTT. Encoded protein: CASSIGQPGTEAFF.

V usage is TRBV15 and J usage is TRBJ1-1; possibly TRBD1 for D (6 bases). Between the trimmed V and J ends, which lost 3 bases and 1 base, there was a span of 12 bases. CDR3 size: 15 residues. The germline V gene encodes CDR1 LNHNV and CDR2 YYDKDF (reference sequence). CDR3 protein: CATSSRIQGNTEAFF. The CDR3 DNA follows: TGTGCCACCAGCAGTCGTATACAGGGGAACACTGAAGCTTTCTTT.

The V gene is TRBV20-1, the J gene TRBJ2-1; possible D gene TRBD2, 5 bases. The V gene's germline CDR1 is DFQATT and CDR2 SNEGSKA (reference sequence). Trimming cost V 3 bases and J 3 bases, with 12 bases left between them. The CDR3 runs 14 residues. The CDR3 loop reads CSASRIGNYNEQFF. The CDR3 bases are TGCAGTGCTAGTCGGATCGGGAACTACAATGAGCAGTTCTTC.

The V call is TRBV5-1, the J call TRBJ2-2; perhaps TRBD1 as D (6 bases). The CDR3 runs 18 residues. The germline CDR1 and CDR2 sequences are SGHRS and YFSETQ. The V and J ends lost 1 base and 3 bases respectively, with 19 bases between them. CDR3 in DNA: TGCGCCAGCAGCTTGCTGGGGGCGTCGGGATCGGACACCGGGGAGCTGTTTTTT. Translated, it gives CASSLLGASGSDTGELFF.

As concerns this clone: Other DNA sequences of this sample code for an identical CDR3. The chain couples TRBV28 to TRBJ1-3; D is undetermined. Germline loops: CDR1 MDHEN, CDR2 SYDVKM. V was clipped by 6 bases and J by 0 bases, with 9 bases between them. The CDR3 totals 14 residues. The CDR3 region is CASRDSSSGNTIYF. CDR3 DNA: TGTGCCAGCAGGGACTCGAGCTCTGGAAACACCATATATTTT.

This sequence joins TRBV18 and TRBJ2-6; 10 bases align to TRBD1. From germline, CDR1 is KGHSH and CDR2 LQKENI. Losses at the gene ends were 3 bases for V and 4 bases for J; bases not matched to a gene: 9. CDR3 size: 18 residues. CDR3 in amino acids: CASSPSGQGEGGANVLTF. CDR3 coding DNA: TGTGCCAGCTCACCGTCCGGACAGGGGGAGGGAGGGGCCAACGTCCTGACTTTC.

The rearrangement links TRBV5-1 to TRBJ2-5, with 8 bases identical to TRBD2. This CDR3 region has 16 residues. Trimming at V came to 0 bases and at J to 5 bases, leaving 9 bases not matched to a gene. Germline V CDR1 and CDR2: SGHRS, YFSETQ. The CDR3 DNA reads TGCGCCAGCAGCTTGGGTCTTCGGGAGGGTGGGGAGACCCAGTACTTC. Amino acids: CASSLGLREGGETQYF.

The rearrangement joins TRBV27 to TRBJ1-2; tentatively, D is TRBD1 (6 bases). The CDR3 runs 16 residues. Germline V CDR1 and CDR2: MNHEY, SMNVEV (reference sequence). With 6 bases removed from V and 7 bases from J, the gap between germline ends came to 24 bases. CDR3 loop: CASSISPPGQGSGYTF. The DNA of the CDR3 is TGTGCCAGCAGCATCTCCCCCCCCGGGCAGGGGTCTGGCTACACCTTC.

The chain carries TRBV27 and TRBJ2-1; 13 bases agree with TRBD2. This CDR3 has 15 amino acids. The V and J ends lost 5 bases and 9 bases, in that order; junction bases with no gene match: 7. CDR1 is MNHEY, CDR2 SMNVEV, per germline (reference sequence). In DNA, the CDR3 is TGTGCCAGCAGTCTTACTAGCGGGAGGGCCCGTGAGCAGTTCTTC. Its translation is CASSLTSGRAREQFF.

The chain links TRBV5-1 to TRBJ1-6; the D is unclear. Germline CDR1 SGHRS, CDR2 YFSETQ. V was shortened by 2 bases and J by 8 bases, with 11 bases between the two germline ends. The CDR3 consists of 14 residues. The CDR3 reads CASSLNGFDSPLHF. The CDR3 bases are TGCGCCAGCAGCTTAAACGGGTTTGATTCACCCCTCCACTTT.

This clone was seen more than once but under ten times. The chain uses TRBV25-1 and TRBJ1-2, with D possibly matching TRBD1 (5 bases). CDR3 length: 17 residues. CDR1 is MGHDK, CDR2 SYGVNS, per germline. Trimming pared 4 bases from V and 4 bases from J, leaving 22 bases between. CDR3 residues: CASSGPSRDGLLYGYTF. The CDR3 DNA follows: TGTGCCAGCAGTGGGCCATCCCGGGACGGACTACTCTATGGCTACACCTTC.

This clone was observed a handful of times. This chain links TRBV6-5 with TRBJ2-1; 9 bases are a match to TRBD2. V shed 4 bases, J shed 3 bases, and the junction held 7 bases outside the gene matches. Germline CDR1 is MNHEY and CDR2 is SVGAGI. CDR3 size: 16 residues. Here the CDR3 reads CASSSSSGGSYNEQFF. CDR3 DNA sequence: TGTGCCAGCAGTTCCTCAAGCGGGGGGAGCTACAATGAGCAGTTCTTC.

The chain joins TRBV2 to TRBJ2-5, with D tentatively TRBD1 (6 bases). CDR3 length: 15 residues. V gave up 4 bases and J gave up 2 bases, with 14 bases separating them. Germline CDR1 SNHLY, CDR2 FYNNEI. The chain's CDR3 is CASSGGQGGQETQYF. The CDR3 DNA is TGTGCCAGCAGTGGGGGGCAGGGCGGACAAGAGACCCAGTACTTC.